Below, 27 T cell receptor beta chains from the same sample are listed, as sequenced in a study of cytomegalovirus exposure and HLA in healthy donors. Both 60 Vbeta primers and 13 Jbeta primers went into the PCR. The table came from immunoSEQ multiplex PCR; TCRdb's copy has only in-frame clones and leaves some out. The table records over 130,000 clones, about 60% of them present only once. Sequencing was performed on PBMCs. The receptor set was obtained from a woman aged 55-70 years in good health and CMV-seropositive.

V usage is TRBV5-1 and J usage is TRBJ1-4, with D tentatively TRBD1 (6 bases). The CDR3 sequence is 14 residues long. V lost 2 bases, J lost 8 bases, and 13 bases lay in between. CDR1 and CDR2 (germline): SGHRS, YFSETQ. CDR3 in amino acids: CASSFDRLGEKLFF. As DNA, the CDR3 is TGCGCCAGCAGCTTTGACAGGCTGGGGGAAAAACTGTTTTTT. The full variable domain, with the rest looked up from reference TRBV5-1 and TRBJ1-4, is KAGVTQTPRYLIKTRGQQVTLSCSPISGHRSVSWYQQTPGQGLQFLFEYFSETQRNKGNFPGRFSGRQFSNSRSEMNVSTLELGDSALYLCASSFDRLGEKLFFGSGTQLSVL.

CDR3 sequence: CASSQPGQAYSGNTIYF. In nucleotides, the CDR3 is TGTGCCAGCAGCCAACCGGGACAAGCCTACTCTGGAAACACCATATATTTT. V gene TRBV14 combines with J gene TRBJ1-3, with D tentatively TRBD1 (6 bases). Germline CDR1 SGHDN, CDR2 FVKESK. Trimming cost V 2 bases and J 0 bases, with 14 bases left between them. CDR3 length: 17 amino acids.

The J gene is TRBJ1-3, the V gene TRBV9; 10 positions match TRBD1. Per germline, CDR1 SGDLS and CDR2 YYNGEE. Trimming at V came to 3 bases and at J to 2 bases, leaving 2 bases not matched to a gene. There are 15 residues in the CDR3. In DNA, the CDR3 is TGTGCCAGCAGCGGAGGACAGGGGGCTGGAAACACCATATATTTT. Protein sequence: CASSGGQGAGNTIYF.

The V call is TRBV28, the J call TRBJ2-7; 7 bases are a match to TRBD1. Unmatched junction bases numbered 7, after V lost 4 bases and J lost 4 bases. The germline V gene has CDR1 MDHEN and CDR2 SYDVKM. This CDR3 has 14 residues. The CDR3 DNA sequence: TGTGCCAGCAGTTCGCCCGGACAGGTGTACGAGCAGTACTTC. Residues: CASSSPGQVYEQYF.

This clone was detected a few times. This chain's CDR3 is CASSLRGQTNEKLFF. The CDR3 nucleotides read TGCGCCAGCAGCTTGCGGGGTCAGACGAATGAAAAACTGTTTTTT. This sequence joins TRBV5-1 and TRBJ1-4; no clear D. This CDR3 is built from 15 residues. V was cut by 1 base and J by 5 bases, with 12 bases left in between. Per the germline V gene, CDR1 is SGHRS and CDR2 is YFSETQ.

The V call is TRBV30, the J call TRBJ2-7; tentative D call: TRBD1 (5 bases). V was shortened by 2 bases and J by 7 bases, with 15 bases between the two germline ends. The germline V gene has CDR1 GTSNPN and CDR2 SVGIG (reference sequence). The CDR3 sequence is 13 residues long. In DNA, the CDR3 is TGTGCCTGGAGTCTCGACAGTTTGGGTGAGCAGTACTTC. Residues: CAWSLDSLGEQYF.

This clone was seen only once. J is TRBJ2-6 and V is TRBV6-1; TRBD1 agrees at 7 bases. J gave up 0 bases and V 3 bases, and 11 bases lay outside the gene matches. This CDR3 has 19 residues. Germline loops: CDR1 MNHNS, CDR2 SASEGT. For the CDR3, the DNA is TGTGCCAGCAGTGATCCGCCGGGACAGATACTCTCTGGGGCCAACGTCCTGACTTTC. Amino acid sequence: CASSDPPGQILSGANVLTF.

J is TRBJ2-3 and V is TRBV7-2, with D hard to call. The ends were cut back, 3 bases at V and 1 base at J, with 5 bases in the middle. The V gene's germline CDR1 is SGHTA and CDR2 FQGNSA. The CDR3 has 13 amino acids. CDR3 sequence: CASSFPGTDTQYF. The DNA for the CDR3 is TGTGCCAGCAGCTTCCCAGGCACAGATACGCAGTATTTT. The full variable domain, completed using reference TRBV7-2 and TRBJ2-3, is GAGVSQSPSNKVTEKGKDVELRCDPISGHTALYWYRQSLGQGLEFLIYFQGNSAPDKSGLPSDRFSAERTGGSVSTLTIQRTQQEDSAVYLCASSFPGTDTQYFGPGTRLTVL.

The chain couples TRBV28 to TRBJ2-3, with D possibly being TRBD2 (6 bases). This CDR3 is built from 12 residues. The germline V gene has CDR1 MDHEN and CDR2 SYDVKM. The V gene lost 9 bases and the J gene lost 4 bases, with 11 bases spanning the gap. CDR3 in amino acids: CASGSGSDTQYF. In DNA form, the CDR3 reads TGTGCCAGTGGTAGCGGTTCAGATACGCAGTATTTT.

CDR3 DNA sequence: TGTGCCAGCAGCCGACAGGGAGACTATGGCTACACCTTC. Translating it yields CASSRQGDYGYTF. The V gene is TRBV5-6, the J gene TRBJ1-2; 7 bases are shared with TRBD1. Germline V lookup: CDR1 SGHDT, CDR2 YYEEEE. V dropped 4 bases and J dropped 3; count of bases not matched to a gene: 3. This CDR3 has 13 amino acids. Combining the CDR3 with reference TRBV5-6 and TRBJ1-2 gives the whole variable domain DAGVTQSPTHLIKTRGQQVTLRCSPKSGHDTVSWYQQALGQGPQFIFQYYEEEERQRGNFPDRFSGHQFPNYSSELNVNALLLGDSALYLCASSRQGDYGYTFGSGTRLTVV.

V is TRBV2 and J is TRBJ2-1; 11 positions match TRBD2. The CDR3 extends over 14 amino acids. CDR1 is SNHLY and CDR2 is FYNNEI in the germline V gene. V shed 6 bases and J 8 bases; nucleotides not matched to a gene: 6. In nucleotides, the CDR3 is TGTGCCAGCAGGGCCACTAGCGGGAGCGATGAGCAGTTCTTC. Encoded protein: CASRATSGSDEQFF.

V usage is TRBV30 and J usage is TRBJ2-1; perhaps TRBD1 as D (6 bases). Germline V CDR1 and CDR2: GTSNPN, SVGIG (reference sequence). Deletions cut 3 bases from V and 8 bases from J, with 14 bases between. CDR3 size: 13 residues. CDR3 region: CAWSNQGWHEQFF. CDR3 in DNA: TGTGCCTGGAGCAACCAGGGGTGGCATGAGCAGTTCTTC.

The gene calls are TRBV2 and TRBJ2-1; TRBD2 might be the D (6 bases). Per the germline V gene, CDR1 is SNHLY and CDR2 is FYNNEI. This CDR3 spans 14 amino acids. The V gene lost 2 bases and the J gene lost 9 bases, with 14 bases spanning the gap. This chain's CDR3 is CASSENGLAREQFF. As DNA, the CDR3 is TGTGCCAGCAGTGAAAATGGGCTAGCGCGTGAGCAGTTCTTC.

J is TRBJ1-2 and V is TRBV7-9, with D uncertain. The germline gives CDR1 SEHNR, CDR2 FQNEAQ (reference sequence). This CDR3 is built from 16 residues. Trimming cost V 5 bases and J 0 bases, with 16 bases left between them. Here the CDR3 reads CASSAPVGGPNYGYTF. CDR3 in DNA: TGTGCCAGCAGCGCCCCGGTAGGAGGTCCTAACTATGGCTACACCTTC.

This clone was counted between two and nine times. The chain recombines TRBV5-1 with TRBJ1-4; tentative D call: TRBD1 (6 bases). The V end was cut by 9 bases, the J end by 3 bases, with 12 bases between. Germline V CDR1 and CDR2: SGHRS, YFSETQ. The length of the CDR3 is 13 residues. CDR3 DNA sequence: TGCGCCACTGCCGGGACACCTAATGAAAAACTGTTTTTT. This gives the protein CATAGTPNEKLFF.

The gene calls are TRBV5-1 and TRBJ2-3; 8 nucleotides line up with TRBD1. V lost 3 bases to trimming and J lost 0 bases; unmatched junction nucleotides: 12. Germline values: CDR1 SGHRS, CDR2 YFSETQ. This CDR3 is built from 18 residues. CDR3 loop: CASSYGQGTYSSTDTQYF. The DNA of the CDR3 is TGCGCCAGCAGCTACGGACAGGGTACCTATTCTAGCACAGATACGCAGTATTTT.

CDR3 amino acids: CASSKTGTSANTGELFF. CDR3 nucleotide sequence: TGTGCCAGCAGCAAAACCGGGACTAGCGCGAACACCGGGGAGCTGTTTTTT. The chain has TRBV9 and TRBJ2-2; 10 bases match TRBD2. The J segment lost 0 bases and the V segment lost 4 bases, leaving 6 bases of the junction unmatched. The CDR3 consists of 17 residues. Germline V gene lookup returns CDR1 SGDLS and CDR2 YYNGEE.

CDR3 region: CASSQEGRTSGSQETQYF. The CDR3 region has the DNA TGTGCCAGCAGCCAAGAAGGCCGGACTAGCGGGAGCCAAGAGACCCAGTACTTC. The V call is TRBV4-2, the J call TRBJ2-5; 13 bases are shared with TRBD2. The V gene's germline CDR1 is LGHNA and CDR2 YNFKEQ. V lost 0 bases and J lost 1; bases outside the gene matches: 5. The CDR3 runs to 18 residues.

This chain links TRBV6-5 with TRBJ1-1; 7 nucleotides match TRBD1. CDR1 MNHEY and CDR2 SVGAGI come from the germline V gene. The CDR3 length is 15 residues. The J segment lost 1 base and the V segment lost 1 base, leaving 3 bases of the junction unmatched. This CDR3 reads CASSYFGTANTEAFF. As DNA, the CDR3 is TGTGCCAGCAGTTACTTCGGGACAGCGAACACTGAAGCTTTCTTT.

In DNA form, the CDR3 reads TGTGCCAGCAGTGAAGGGACAGGGATCACTGAAGCTTTCTTT. Its translation: CASSEGTGITEAFF. This rearrangement joins TRBV6-1 to TRBJ1-1, with 8 bases lining up with TRBD1. V lost 1 base to trimming and J lost 4 bases; unmatched junction nucleotides: 2. Germline V gene data show CDR1 as MNHNS and CDR2 as SASEGT. This CDR3 comprises 14 residues.

The chain recombines TRBV30 with TRBJ2-1, with a possible D match to TRBD1 (6 bases). V was pared by 2 bases and J by 8 bases, with 28 bases between. Germline V CDR1 and CDR2: GTSNPN, SVGIG (reference sequence). This CDR3 has 18 amino acids. The CDR3 here is CAWSPIGGGGLGVDEQFF. As DNA, the CDR3 is TGTGCCTGGAGTCCGATCGGTGGGGGCGGCTTGGGTGTGGATGAGCAGTTCTTC. The variable domain in full, completed from reference TRBV30 and TRBJ2-1, reads SQTIHQWPATLVQPVGSPLSLECTVEGTSNPNLYWYRQAAGRGLQLLFYSVGIGQISSEVPQNLSASRPQDRQFILSSKKLLLSDSGFYLCAWSPIGGGGLGVDEQFFGPGTRLTVL.

The V call is TRBV7-6, the J call TRBJ2-2; D unresolved. This CDR3 has 13 residues. Germline CDR1 SGHVS, CDR2 FNYEAQ. V was pared by 1 base and J by 8 bases, with 8 bases between. The CDR3 is CASSLVSPGELFF. CDR3 coding DNA: TGTGCCAGCAGCTTAGTCTCTCCGGGGGAGCTGTTTTTT.

To note about this clone: One end of the junction is discordant with germline, which a read error may explain. The V call is TRBV7-7, the J call TRBJ2-5, with D perhaps TRBD2 (6 bases). CDR3 length: 13 residues. The V gene's germline CDR1 is SSHAT and CDR2 FNYEAQ (reference sequence). The CDR3 DNA is TGTGCTAGCAGCTTGAGGGCGGGGGAGACCCAGTACTTC. Encoded protein: CASSLRAGETQYF.

The V call is TRBV7-2, the J call TRBJ2-3; D is unclear. V was pared by 6 bases and J by 2 bases, with 21 bases between. From germline, CDR1 is SGHTA and CDR2 FQGNSA. This CDR3 region has 17 residues. Written as DNA, the CDR3 is TGTGCCAGCAGTTCTTTATACGAACAGAGCTACACAGATACGCAGTATTTT. This sequence encodes CASSSLYEQSYTDTQYF.

V is TRBV5-1 and J is TRBJ2-5, with D hard to call. Trimming took 1 base from V and 3 from J, leaving 7 bases between them. The CDR3 spans 13 residues. Per germline, CDR1 SGHRS and CDR2 YFSETQ. The CDR3 bases are TGCGCCAGCAGCTTGACTCCCGAAGAGACCCAGTACTTC. This sequence encodes CASSLTPEETQYF.

This chain joins TRBV28 and TRBJ1-5; D not resolved. The CDR3 is made up of 18 amino acids. Trimming removed 2 bases from V and 1 base from J, with 18 bases in between. Germline V lookup: CDR1 MDHEN, CDR2 SYDVKM. CDR3 sequence: CASSLLGGGLMSNQPQHF. The CDR3 nucleotides are TGTGCCAGCAGTTTACTTGGCGGAGGACTGATGAGCAATCAGCCCCAGCATTTT.

This clone showed up just a few times. The gene calls are TRBV5-8 and TRBJ2-1; 9 bases match TRBD2. Germline V lookup: CDR1 SGHTS, CDR2 YDEGEE. CDR3 length: 14 amino acids. V lost 7 bases to trimming and J lost 9 bases; unmatched junction nucleotides: 11. DNA for the CDR3: TGTGCCAGCGCGGGACTAGCTTTCTTGGGTGAGCAGTTCTTC. It codes for CASAGLAFLGEQFF.